These T cell receptor beta chains were read from a single sample in a study of vaccination effects on CD4 cells after COVID-19. TCRdb keeps only in-frame clones here, not all; method: immunoSEQ multiplex PCR. Of roughly 36,000 clones in the sample, 65% to 80% are singletons; the top ten hold about 3%. Their recognized antigens are unknown. The sequenced sample was CD4+ T cells from PBMCs cultured without peptide, obtained before COVID-19 vaccination. All receptors come from a human donor who received a COVID-19 vaccine. The CDR3 runs from the conserved cysteine through the conserved F or W. The D gene is left open where the match is weak. The size entry is marked missing in some rows and otherwise reads once, few, many or a size class.

.	.	TRBV27	TRBJ1-1	CASSLGTFMNTEAFF	TGTGCCAGCAGTTTAGGGACATTCATGAACACTGAAGCTTTCTTT
.	TRBD1	TRBV3-1/TRBV3-2	TRBJ1-1	CASSHPGQGLVRAFF	TGTGCCAGCAGCCACCCGGGACAGGGGCTTGTAAGGGCTTTCTTT
.	TRBD2	TRBV2	TRBJ2-1	CASVRDRIGLAGGNEQFF	TGTGCCAGCGTGAGGGACAGGATAGGACTAGCGGGGGGCAATGAGCAGTTCTTC
.	.	TRBV6-5	TRBJ2-7	CASTTQSSYEQYF	TGTGCCAGCACTACACAGTCCTCCTACGAGCAGTACTTC
.	.	TRBV25-1	TRBJ2-5	CASSESETQYF	TGTGCCAGCAGTGAATCGGAGACCCAGTACTTC
.	.	TRBV19	TRBJ1-3	CASTSVSGSGNTIYF	TGTGCCAGTACCTCGGTTTCGGGGAGTGGAAACACCATATATTTT
.	TRBD2	TRBV10-3	TRBJ2-1	CATKTSGRGNEQFF	TGTGCCACTAAGACTAGCGGGAGGGGCAATGAGCAGTTCTTC
.	.	TRBV7-9	TRBJ2-7	CASSLTGRSDDEQYF	TGTGCCAGCAGCTTAACGGGCAGATCGGATGACGAGCAGTACTTC
.	TRBD1	TRBV3-1/TRBV3-2	TRBJ2-6	CASSHRTGPYSGANVLTF	TGTGCCAGCAGCCATAGGACAGGCCCCTACTCTGGGGCCAACGTCCTGACTTTC
.	.	TRBV4-3	TRBJ1-3	CASSQEVSLSGNTIYF	TGCGCCAGCAGCCAAGAGGTCTCCCTCTCTGGAAACACCATATATTTT
.	TRBD2	TRBV2	TRBJ2-7	CASSEVGSGRAKQYF	TGTGCCAGCAGTGAAGTCGGTAGCGGGAGGGCAAAGCAGTACTTC
.	.	TRBV19	TRBJ1-5	CASSRRGLGNQPQHF	TGTGCCAGCTCCCGTAGAGGCTTGGGCAATCAGCCCCAGCATTTT
.	.	TRBV29-1	TRBJ1-1	CSADGGGNTEAFF	TGCAGCGCCGACGGGGGTGGAAACACTGAAGCTTTCTTT
.	.	TRBV12-3/TRBV12-4	TRBJ2-5	CASSLTQETQYF	TGTGCCAGCAGTTTGACCCAAGAGACCCAGTACTTC
once	TRBD2	TRBV19	TRBJ2-1	CASRRGLAGGYNEQFF	TGTGCCAGTAGACGGGGACTAGCGGGTGGCTACAATGAGCAGTTCTTC
.	.	TRBV28	TRBJ2-7	CASSLRWSSYEQYF	TGTGCCAGCAGTTTACGGTGGAGCTCCTACGAGCAGTACTTC
.	.	TRBV3-1/TRBV3-2	TRBJ2-5	CASSQDMKTQYF	TGTGCCAGCAGCCAAGATATGAAGACCCAGTACTTC
.	TRBD2	TRBV11-2	TRBJ2-7	CASSLDPAGAREQYF	TGTGCCAGCAGCTTAGATCCGGCGGGAGCAAGAGAGCAGTACTTC
.	.	TRBV6-5	TRBJ1-2	CASSPVGPYGYTF	TGTGCCAGCAGCCCCGTTGGGCCCTATGGCTACACCTTC
.	.	TRBV7-2	TRBJ1-5	CASSQEQNQPQHF	TGTGCCAGCAGCCAGGAACAGAATCAGCCCCAGCATTTT
.	.	TRBV9	TRBJ2-1	CASSAGGLTYNEQFF	TGTGCCAGCAGCGCCGGGGGGCTGACTTACAATGAGCAGTTCTTC
.	.	TRBV11-2	TRBJ1-1	CASSPGGGGNTEAFF	TGTGCCAGCAGTCCCGGCGGGGGGGGGAACACTGAAGCTTTCTTT
.	TRBD1	TRBV4-1	TRBJ1-1	CASSPVTGAKTEAFF	TGCGCCAGCAGCCCGGTGACAGGGGCGAAAACTGAAGCTTTCTTT
.	.	TRBV6-6	TRBJ1-2	CASSGGSNYGYTF	TGTGCCAGCAGTGGCGGGTCGAACTATGGCTACACCTTC
.	TRBD1	TRBV7-3	TRBJ2-6	CASSLTGSGANVLTF	TGTGCCAGCAGCTTGACAGGGTCTGGGGCCAACGTCCTGACTTTC
once	.	TRBV6-1	TRBJ2-4	CASSESWEAKNIQYF	TGTGCCAGCAGTGAGAGCTGGGAGGCCAAAAACATTCAGTACTTC
.	.	TRBV25-1	TRBJ1-1	CASSDPKTNTEAFF	TGTGCCAGCAGTGACCCTAAGACGAACACTGAAGCTTTCTTT
.	TRBD1	TRBV5-4	TRBJ2-1	CASSSGQGVGNEQFF	TGTGCCAGCAGCTCGGGACAGGGAGTCGGCAATGAGCAGTTCTTC
.	.	TRBV9	TRBJ2-2	CASSVYDGGTGELFF	TGTGCCAGCAGCGTCTACGACGGAGGCACCGGGGAGCTGTTTTTT
.	TRBD2	TRBV9	TRBJ2-1	CASSVGAGELNEQFF	TGTGCCAGCAGCGTAGGAGCGGGAGAGTTAAATGAGCAGTTCTTC
.	.	TRBV6-1	TRBJ1-5	CASSESTGWQPQHF	TGTGCCAGCAGTGAAAGCACAGGGTGGCAGCCCCAGCATTTT
.	.	TRBV18	TRBJ1-1	CASSGPRGTEAFF	TGTGCCAGCTCAGGCCCCCGGGGGACTGAAGCTTTCTTT
few	TRBD2	TRBV7-2	TRBJ2-1	CASTPGGYLLGEQFF	TGTGCCAGCACCCCGGGGGGGTACCTTTTGGGTGAGCAGTTCTTC
.	.	TRBV6-5	TRBJ1-2	CASRLDRTGGYTF	TGTGCCAGCAGGCTCGACAGGACGGGGGGCTACACCTTC
.	TRBD1	TRBV2	TRBJ1-3	CARARPGTVSGNTIYF	TGTGCCAGAGCCAGACCCGGGACAGTCTCTGGAAACACCATATATTTT
.	TRBD2	TRBV7-3	TRBJ2-3	CASSSYSGGAVTDTQYF	TGTGCCAGCAGCTCCTATAGCGGGGGGGCGGTCACAGATACGCAGTATTTT